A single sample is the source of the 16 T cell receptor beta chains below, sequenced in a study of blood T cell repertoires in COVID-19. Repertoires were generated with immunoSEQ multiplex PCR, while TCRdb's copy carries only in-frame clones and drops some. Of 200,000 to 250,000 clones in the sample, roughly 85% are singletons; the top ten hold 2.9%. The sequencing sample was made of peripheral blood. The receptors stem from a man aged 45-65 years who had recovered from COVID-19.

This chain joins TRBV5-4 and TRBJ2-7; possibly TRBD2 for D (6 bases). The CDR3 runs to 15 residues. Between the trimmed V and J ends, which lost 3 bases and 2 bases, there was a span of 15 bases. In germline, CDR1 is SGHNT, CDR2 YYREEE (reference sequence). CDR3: CASSSRDARAYEQYF. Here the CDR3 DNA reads TGTGCCAGCAGCTCGCGGGACGCACGAGCCTACGAGCAGTACTTC.

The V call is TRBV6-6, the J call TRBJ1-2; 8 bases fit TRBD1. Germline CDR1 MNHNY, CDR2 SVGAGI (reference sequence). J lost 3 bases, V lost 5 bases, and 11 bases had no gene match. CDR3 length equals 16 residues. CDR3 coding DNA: TGTGCCAGCAGTCGACTTCAAGGACAGGGCCACTATGGCTACACCTTC. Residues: CASSRLQGQGHYGYTF.

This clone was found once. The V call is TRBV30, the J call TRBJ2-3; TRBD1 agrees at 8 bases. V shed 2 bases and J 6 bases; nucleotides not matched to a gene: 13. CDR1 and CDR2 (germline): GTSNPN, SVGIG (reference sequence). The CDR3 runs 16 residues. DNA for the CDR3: TGTGCCTGGAGTAAATGGGACAGGAATCGAGGGGATACGCAGTATTTT. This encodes CAWSKWDRNRGDTQYF.

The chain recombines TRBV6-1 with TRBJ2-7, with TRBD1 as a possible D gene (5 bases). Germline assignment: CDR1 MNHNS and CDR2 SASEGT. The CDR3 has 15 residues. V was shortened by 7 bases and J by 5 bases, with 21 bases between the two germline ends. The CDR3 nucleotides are TGTGCCAGCACCAACGGTCAGGGTGTGGTGCACGAGCAGTACTTC. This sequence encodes CASTNGQGVVHEQYF.

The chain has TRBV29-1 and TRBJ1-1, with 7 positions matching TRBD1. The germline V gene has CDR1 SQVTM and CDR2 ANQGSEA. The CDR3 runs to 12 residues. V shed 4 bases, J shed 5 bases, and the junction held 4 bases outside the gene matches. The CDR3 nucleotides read TGCAGCGTTGGACAGGGTTGGACTGAAGCTTTCTTT. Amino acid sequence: CSVGQGWTEAFF.

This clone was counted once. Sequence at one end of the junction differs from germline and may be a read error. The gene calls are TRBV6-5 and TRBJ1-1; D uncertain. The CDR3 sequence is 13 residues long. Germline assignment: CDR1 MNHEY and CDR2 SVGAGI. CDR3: CASSLLIRTEAFF. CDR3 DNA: TGTGCCAGCAGCCTCCTTATCCGGACTGAAGCCTTCTTT.

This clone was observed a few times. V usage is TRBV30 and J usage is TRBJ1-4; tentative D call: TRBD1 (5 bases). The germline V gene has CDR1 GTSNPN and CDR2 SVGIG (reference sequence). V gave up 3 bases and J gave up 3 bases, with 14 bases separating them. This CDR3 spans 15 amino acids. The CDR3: CAWSAGITANEKLFF. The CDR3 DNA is TGTGCCTGGAGCGCAGGGATCACGGCTAATGAAAAACTGTTTTTT.

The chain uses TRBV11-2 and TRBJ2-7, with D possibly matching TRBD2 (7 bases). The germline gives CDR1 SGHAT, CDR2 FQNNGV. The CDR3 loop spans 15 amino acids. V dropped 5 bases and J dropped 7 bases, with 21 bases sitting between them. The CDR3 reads CASSRVGGATGEQYF. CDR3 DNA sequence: TGTGCCAGCAGCAGAGTGGGGGGGGCGACGGGAGAGCAGTACTTC. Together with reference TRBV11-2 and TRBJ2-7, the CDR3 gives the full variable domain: EAGVAQSPRYKIIEKRQSVAFWCNPISGHATLYWYQQILGQGPKLLIQFQNNGVVDDSQLPKDRFSAERLKGVDSTLKIQPAKLEDSAVYLCASSRVGGATGEQYFGPGTRLTVT.

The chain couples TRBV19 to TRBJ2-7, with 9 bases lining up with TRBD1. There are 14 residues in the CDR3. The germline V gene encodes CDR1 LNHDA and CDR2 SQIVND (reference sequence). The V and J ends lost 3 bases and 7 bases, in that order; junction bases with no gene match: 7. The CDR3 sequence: CASSMKGQGREQYF. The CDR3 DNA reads TGTGCCAGTAGTATGAAGGGACAGGGTCGAGAGCAGTACTTC.

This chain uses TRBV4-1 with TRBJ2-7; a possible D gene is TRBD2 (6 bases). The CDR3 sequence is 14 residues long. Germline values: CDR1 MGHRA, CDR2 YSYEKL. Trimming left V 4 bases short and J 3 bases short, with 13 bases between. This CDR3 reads CASSPRDGYYEQYF. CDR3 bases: TGCGCCAGCAGCCCGCGGGACGGCTACTACGAGCAGTACTTC.

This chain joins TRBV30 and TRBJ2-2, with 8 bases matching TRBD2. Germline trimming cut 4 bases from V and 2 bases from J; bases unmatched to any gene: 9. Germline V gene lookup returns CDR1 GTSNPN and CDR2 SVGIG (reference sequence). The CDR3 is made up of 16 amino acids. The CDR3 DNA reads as TGTGCCTGGACCCGACCAGCGGGAGTTAACACCGGGGAGCTGTTTTTT. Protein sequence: CAWTRPAGVNTGELFF.

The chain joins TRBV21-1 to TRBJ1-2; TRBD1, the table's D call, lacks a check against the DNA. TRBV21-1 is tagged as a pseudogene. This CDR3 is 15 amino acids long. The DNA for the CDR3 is TGTGCCAGCAGCTTAGAACAGGGGGCTGACTATGGCTACACCTTC. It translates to CASSLEQGADYGYTF.

The CDR3 DNA follows: TGTGCCACCAGTCGAGCGGGAGTATACAATGAGCAGTTCTTC. Translation: CATSRAGVYNEQFF. The genes are TRBV24-1 and TRBJ2-1; 8 bases are a match to TRBD2. The junction had 4 bases not matched to a gene; V was cut back by 6 bases and J by 4 bases. This CDR3 region has 14 residues. Looked up from germline, CDR1 is KGHDR and CDR2 is SFDVKD.

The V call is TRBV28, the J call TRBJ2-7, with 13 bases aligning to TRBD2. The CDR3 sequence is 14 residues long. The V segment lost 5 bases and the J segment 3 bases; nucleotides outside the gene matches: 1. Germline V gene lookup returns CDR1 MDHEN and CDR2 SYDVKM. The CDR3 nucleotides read TGTGCCAGCAGTGGACTAGCGGGAGACTACGAGCAGTACTTC. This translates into CASSGLAGDYEQYF.

CDR3 coding DNA: TGTGCCAGCAGTTTATCTGCGCTAGCGGGATTGGGAGATACGCAGTATTTT. Translated, it gives CASSLSALAGLGDTQYF. This chain joins TRBV27 and TRBJ2-3; 9 bases match TRBD2. V was pared by 0 bases and J by 5 bases, with 9 bases of the junction left unmatched. Germline V gives CDR1 MNHEY, CDR2 SMNVEV (reference sequence). The CDR3 is 17 amino acids.

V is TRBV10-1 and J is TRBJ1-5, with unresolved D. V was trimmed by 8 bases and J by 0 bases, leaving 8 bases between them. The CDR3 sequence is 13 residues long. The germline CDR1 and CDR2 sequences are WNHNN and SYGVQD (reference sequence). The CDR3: CASQRDSNQPQHF. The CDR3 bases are TGCGCCAGCCAGCGGGATAGCAATCAGCCCCAGCATTTT.